Detailed here is one T cell receptor beta chain. This sample stems from a study of blood T cell repertoires in COVID-19. In the study overall: PBMCs, B-cell-depleted T cells, or T cells were the source of the cDNA or gDNA that made up the material.

Participants, roughly 18 to 90 years old, spanned under 30 US areas. Participant reports of clinical history set cohort assignment. No more than 2 weeks before study entry, exposed participants had met a case of COVID-19. Looked up from germline, CDR1 is LGHNA and CDR2 is YSLEER. This CDR3 spans 16 amino acids. V lost 4 bases to trimming and J lost 4 bases; unmatched junction nucleotides: 6. Clones were sequenced by immunoSEQ multiplex PCR, and TCRdb holds only the in-frame ones, with some missing. This sample has approximately 400,000 clones; roughly nine tenths occur once, and the top ten carry over 0.7%.

The rearrangement uses TRBV4-3 and TRBJ2-7, with TRBD2 identical over 14 bases. Sequencing was performed on PBMCs or T cells enriched from blood (not recorded which). This TCR was recovered from a woman aged 40 to 49 who had been exposed to COVID-19. The CDR3 is CASSRRLAGGSYEQYF. CDR3 nucleotides: TGCGCCAGCAGCCGAAGACTAGCGGGAGGGTCTTACGAGCAGTACTTC.